The 14 T cell receptor beta chains given below trace back to one sample, sequenced in a study of cytomegalovirus exposure and HLA in healthy donors. PCR amplification relied on 60 Vbeta primers (plus 13 Jbeta primers). Using immunoSEQ multiplex PCR, the repertoire was profiled, and TCRdb retains in-frame clones only, with some absent. Of under 150,000 clones in the sample, around 81% were seen once. The specimen was PBMCs. Receptors were obtained from a young man in good health and CMV-seronegative.

The chain carries TRBV2 and TRBJ1-1; D gene unclear. The V gene's germline CDR1 is SNHLY and CDR2 FYNNEI. The CDR3 consists of 19 residues. V lost 4 bases and J lost 0, with 24 bases in between. Here the CDR3 DNA reads TGTGCCAGCAGTGGGTCTATGCGGACTTGGGCGTGGATGAACACTGAAGCTTTCTTT. Translated: CASSGSMRTWAWMNTEAFF.

The rearrangement uses TRBV5-8 and TRBJ1-5, with D tentatively TRBD1 (6 bases). Germline assignment: CDR1 SGHTS and CDR2 YDEGEE. This CDR3 is 19 amino acids long. V was cut by 0 bases and J by 1 base, with 20 bases left in between. Here the CDR3 reads CASSLAGGRAGGSNQPQHF. The CDR3 DNA sequence: TGTGCCAGCAGCTTGGCCGGGGGGCGGGCGGGAGGAAGCAATCAGCCCCAGCATTTT.

The chain couples TRBV11-2 to TRBJ2-5, with 10 positions matching TRBD2. This CDR3 is 18 amino acids long. CDR1 is SGHAT and CDR2 is FQNNGV in the germline V gene. The V segment lost 5 bases and the J segment 2 bases; nucleotides outside the gene matches: 14. The CDR3 DNA is TGTGCCAGCAGCCTCAACCCCGGTCTAGCGGGGGCTCAAGAGACCCAGTACTTC. It encodes CASSLNPGLAGAQETQYF.

The chain uses TRBV2 and TRBJ1-2; TRBD1 matches at 8 bases. Germline-derived CDR1 and CDR2 are SNHLY and FYNNEI. The CDR3 loop spans 12 amino acids. Trimming removed 10 bases from V and 4 bases from J; junction bases left unmatched: 5. The CDR3 bases are TGTGCCACCCGGGACAGGACCTATGGCTACACCTTC. Protein sequence: CATRDRTYGYTF.

The J gene is TRBJ1-2, the V gene TRBV6-5, with TRBD1 identical over 7 bases. This CDR3 contains 15 residues. The J segment lost 7 bases and the V segment lost 4 bases, leaving 12 bases of the junction unmatched. Germline-derived CDR1 and CDR2 are MNHEY and SVGAGI. The CDR3 region has the DNA TGTGCCAGCAGTTCCCCAGGCCGCAGGGGGTCTGGCTACACCTTC. Protein product: CASSSPGRRGSGYTF.

V and J are TRBV6-1 and TRBJ1-2; TRBD1 aligns across 10 bases. V lost 3 bases to trimming and J lost 3 bases; unmatched junction nucleotides: 13. The CDR3 runs 18 residues. Germline-derived CDR1 and CDR2 are MNHNS and SASEGT. The CDR3 nucleotides are TGTGCCAGCAGTGATATTTGGGACAGGGGAGGCAAGGACTATGGCTACACCTTC. It codes for CASSDIWDRGGKDYGYTF.

CDR3 coding DNA: TGTGCCAGCTCATATGAGGCTGGAAACACCATATATTTT. Translating it yields CASSYEAGNTIYF. The rearrangement joins TRBV18 to TRBJ1-3; D call uncertain. V lost 5 bases and J lost 2, with 7 bases in between. From germline, CDR1 is KGHSH and CDR2 LQKENI. This CDR3 comprises 13 residues.

Only one count was recorded for this clone. The chain carries TRBV6-6 and TRBJ1-4; maybe TRBD1 (6 bases). CDR1 and CDR2 (germline): MNHNY, SVGAGI (reference sequence). This CDR3 spans 16 amino acids. Trimming took 8 bases from V and 0 from J, leaving 16 bases between them. The CDR3 loop reads CASYSRTVATNEKLFF. In DNA form, the CDR3 reads TGTGCCAGCTATTCCCGGACAGTTGCAACTAATGAAAAACTGTTTTTT.

The rearrangement joins TRBV27 to TRBJ2-1, with TRBD2 as a possible D gene (7 bases). V was shortened by 5 bases and J by 12 bases, with 26 bases between the two germline ends. The CDR3 has 16 residues. CDR1 and CDR2 (germline): MNHEY, SMNVEV (reference sequence). CDR3 amino acids: CASSPRGGGDTFLQFF. The CDR3 DNA is TGTGCCAGCAGTCCCCGTGGCGGGGGCGATACTTTTCTGCAGTTCTTC.

The chain has TRBV7-9 and TRBJ2-5; weak D call: TRBD1 (6 bases). Between the trimmed V and J ends, which lost 9 bases and 4 bases, there was a span of 18 bases. This CDR3 spans 14 amino acids. Germline loops: CDR1 SEHNR, CDR2 FQNEAQ (reference sequence). The CDR3 region is CASYSTGSTETQYF. In DNA form, the CDR3 reads TGTGCCAGTTACAGTACAGGGAGTACAGAGACCCAGTACTTC.

The CDR3 DNA is TGTGCCAGCAGCGCGTACCGGGACAGGGGGCATCTTGGCTATGGCTACACCTTC. This gives the protein CASSAYRDRGHLGYGYTF. The chain couples TRBV11-2 to TRBJ1-2; TRBD1 aligns across 12 bases. The V gene end was trimmed by 5 bases and the J gene end by 4 bases; junction bases not matched to a gene: 14. CDR1 is SGHAT and CDR2 is FQNNGV in the germline V gene. The CDR3 totals 18 residues.

CDR3 in DNA: TGCGCCAGCAGCTTGGGGGGTCGGGGTAACTATGGCTACACCTTC. Protein: CASSLGGRGNYGYTF. V and J are TRBV5-1 and TRBJ1-2; D remains ambiguous. This CDR3 is built from 15 residues. CDR1 SGHRS and CDR2 YFSETQ come from the germline V gene. V lost 0 bases to trimming and J lost 1 base, with 10 bases between them.

This chain uses TRBV5-6 with TRBJ2-7, with a possible D match to TRBD2 (6 bases). The CDR3 consists of 15 residues. V dropped 3 bases and J dropped 6 bases, with 19 bases sitting between them. Germline assignment: CDR1 SGHDT and CDR2 YYEEEE. The CDR3: CASSWGDLATGEQYF. The DNA of the CDR3 is TGTGCCAGCAGCTGGGGGGACCTTGCGACGGGCGAGCAGTACTTC.

CDR3 nucleotides: TGTGCCAGCACCAAAATTCAGGGGGCCCAGCCCCAGCATTTT. It yields the protein CASTKIQGAQPQHF. The J gene is TRBJ1-5, the V gene TRBV6-5; 8 bases fit TRBD1. CDR1 MNHEY and CDR2 SVGAGI come from the germline V gene. The CDR3 covers 14 residues. Germline trimming cut 7 bases from V and 7 bases from J; bases unmatched to any gene: 9.